This TCR beta chain was observed in a study of OX40 agonist ivuxolimab in advanced cancers. On the study more broadly: Prior checkpoint blockade (anti-PD-1, anti-PD-L1 or anti-CTLA-4) was permitted; over 30% had it. Three partial responders included one hepatocellular carcinoma patient and two cutaneous melanoma patients.

Study-wide points: Near-lowest levels of clonal expansion characterized partial responders at 0.1-3.0 mg/kg.

The table came from immunoSEQ multiplex PCR; TCRdb's copy has only in-frame clones and leaves some out. Counted here are about 98,000 clones, approximately 90% occurring once; the ten biggest clones make up over 0.65%. Note on this clone: Its target is unknown. Different DNA sequences within this sample yield the same CDR3.

Patients with autoimmune history or systemic immunosuppression were excluded. CDR1 SEHNR and CDR2 FQNEAQ come from the germline V gene (reference sequence). V shed 3 bases, J shed 2 bases, and the junction held 2 bases outside the gene matches. The CDR3 spans 14 residues. This sequence joins TRBV7-9 and TRBJ2-7, with 9 bases aligning to TRBD1. This receptor was obtained from an adult with an advanced solid tumor such as melanoma, head and neck, liver or kidney cancer. Here the sequenced sample was CD4+ or CD8+ T cells sorted from blood, taken in a trial of the OX40 agonist ivuxolimab. The CDR3, as DNA: TGTGCCAGCAGCTTCGGGACAGGGCCCTACGAGCAGTACTTC. It specifies CASSFGTGPYEQYF.